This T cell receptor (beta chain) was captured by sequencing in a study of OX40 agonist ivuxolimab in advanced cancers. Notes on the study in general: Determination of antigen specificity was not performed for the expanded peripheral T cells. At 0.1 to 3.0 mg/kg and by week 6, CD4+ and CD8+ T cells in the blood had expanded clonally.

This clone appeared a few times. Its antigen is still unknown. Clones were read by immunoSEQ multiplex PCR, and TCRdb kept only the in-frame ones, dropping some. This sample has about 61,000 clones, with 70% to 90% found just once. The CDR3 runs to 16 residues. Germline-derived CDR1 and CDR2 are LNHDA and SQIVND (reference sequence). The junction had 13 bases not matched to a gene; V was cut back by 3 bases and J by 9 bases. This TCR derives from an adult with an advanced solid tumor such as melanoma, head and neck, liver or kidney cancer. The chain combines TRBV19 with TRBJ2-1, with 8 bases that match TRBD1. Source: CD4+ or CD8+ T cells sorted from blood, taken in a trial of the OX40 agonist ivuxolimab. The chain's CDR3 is CASSIRFGTGEAEQFF. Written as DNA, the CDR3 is TGTGCCAGTAGTATCAGGTTCGGGACAGGTGAAGCTGAGCAGTTCTTC. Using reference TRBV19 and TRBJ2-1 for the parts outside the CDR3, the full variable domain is DGGITQSPKYLFRKEGQNVTLSCEQNLNHDAMYWYRQDPGQGLRLIYYSQIVNDFQKGDIAEGYSVSREKKESFPLTVTSAQKNPTAFYLCASSIRFGTGEAEQFFGPGTRLTVL.